A single sample gave rise to the 17 T cell receptor beta chains below, sequenced in a study of molecular identifiers for immune sequencing clone quantification. TCRdb reprocessed the PCR reads via MiXCR and lists one record per CDR3 protein. The data contain some 320,000 distinct CDR3 sequences, about 20% of them seen just once; the ten biggest clones take up about 0.81%. The source material was naive CD8+ T cells from blood, with Jurkat cell RNA spiked in. Subset reported: FACS-sorted CD8+CD4-CCR7+CD45RA+ naive T cells. The receptors stem from a human donor in good health. Some libraries in this study had Jurkat cell RNA spiked in.

At least ten counts were recorded for this clonotype. The chain employs TRBV5-6 and TRBJ2-1; the D gene is possibly TRBD1 (7 bases). Trimming stripped 4 bases from V and 5 bases from J, with 19 bases between. The CDR3 is 16 amino acids. CDR1 and CDR2 from the germline V gene are SGHDT and YYEEEE. The CDR3 coding sequence is TGTGCCAGCAGCCCAATTTGGGCAGGGGGGAACAATGAGCAGTTCTTC. This codes for CASSPIWAGGNNEQFF.

This clonotype was counted between two and nine times. The chain couples TRBV3-1 to TRBJ1-1; D uncertain. CDR1 and CDR2 from the germline V gene are LGHDT and YNNKEL (reference sequence). The CDR3 runs to 13 residues. V was cut by 5 bases and J by 4 bases, with 11 bases left in between. CDR3 sequence reads: CASSSQLATEAFF. Here the CDR3 DNA reads TGTGCCAGCAGCTCCCAATTAGCCACTGAAGCTTTCTTT.

This clonotype was counted at least ten times. The gene calls are TRBV27 and TRBJ2-7; TRBD1 matches 9 bases. Germline V gene lookup returns CDR1 MNHEY and CDR2 SMNVEV (reference sequence). The CDR3 is 14 amino acids. With V trimmed by 6 bases and J by 6 bases, 9 bases remained unmatched. This CDR3 reads CASRRDRDILEQYF. In DNA form, the CDR3 reads TGTGCCAGCAGACGGGACAGGGATATTCTCGAGCAGTACTTC.

Many counts were recorded for this clonotype. CDR3 region: CSVPGTDGQYF. CDR3 nucleotides: TGCAGCGTGCCGGGGACAGACGGCCAGTACTTC. This sequence joins TRBV29-1 and TRBJ2-5; 7 bases line up with TRBD1. V lost 6 bases to trimming and J lost 10 bases; unmatched junction nucleotides: 8. CDR3 length: 11 residues. From germline, CDR1 is SQVTM and CDR2 ANQGSEA.

Worth noting for this clonotype: At one end, the junction sequence differs from germline, possibly due to a read error. The chain joins TRBV7-8 to TRBJ2-1, with 13 bases matching TRBD2. The germline V gene encodes CDR1 SGHVS and CDR2 FQNEAQ. The CDR3 has 15 residues. The CDR3 here is CASSPTSGGANVQFF. The DNA for the CDR3 is TGTGCCAGCAGCCCAACTAGCGGGGGGGCCAATGTGCAGTTCTTC.

Comment on this clonotype: A read error may explain this, as a much larger clone is one base away. V and J are TRBV5-3 and TRBJ2-3, with 13 positions matching TRBD2. TRBV5-3 is assigned to the ORF class and has an uncertain function. The CDR3 extends over 18 amino acids. CDR3 protein: CASSFELAGGPSADTQYF. The CDR3 nucleotides are TGTGCCAGCAGCTTTGAACTAGCGGGAGGGCCGAGCGCAGATACGCAGTATTTT.

This clonotype was found many times. The chain joins TRBV5-1 to TRBJ1-2, with D hard to call. The V end lost 0 bases, the J end lost 5 bases, and 5 bases lay between the germline ends. The length of the CDR3 is 12 residues. The germline V gene has CDR1 SGHRS and CDR2 YFSETQ. The CDR3 protein is CASSLEGYGYTF. Here the CDR3 DNA reads TGCGCCAGCAGCTTGGAAGGTTATGGCTACACCTTC.

As concerns this clonotype: This clone may be a read error of a much larger clone one base away. V and J are TRBV6-2 or TRBV6-3 and TRBJ2-1; 10 nucleotides line up with TRBD2. The germline V gene encodes CDR1 MNHEY and CDR2 SVGEGT. CDR3 size: 13 residues. This CDR3 reads CASSASGSYEQSF. The CDR3 DNA reads TGTGCCAGCAGTGCTAGCGGGAGTTATGAGCAGTCCTTC.

Comments on this clonotype: It may be a read error: a sequence one base away is much more abundant. Lacking the conserved final phenylalanine or tryptophan, this CDR3 likely reflects a read error. The chain recombines TRBV20-1 with TRBJ2-7; 7 nucleotides line up with TRBD2. CDR1 is DFQATT, CDR2 SNEGSKA, per germline (reference sequence). CDR3 size: 13 residues. Trimming removed 3 bases from V and 0 bases from J; junction bases left unmatched: 2. The CDR3 bases are TGCAGTGCTAGGGGGGGGAGCTCCTACGAGCAGTACTCC. The encoded protein is CSARGGSSYEQYS.

This clonotype has a count of ten or more. CDR3: CASSSVGAYEQYF. DNA for the CDR3: TGTGCCAGCAGTTCGGTAGGGGCCTACGAGCAGTACTTC. This chain uses TRBV28 with TRBJ2-7, with D perhaps TRBD1 (5 bases). The CDR3 has 13 residues. Deletions cut 4 bases from V and 2 bases from J, with 9 bases between. Germline V gene sequence: CDR1 MDHEN, CDR2 SYDVKM. The full variable domain, with the rest looked up from reference TRBV28 and TRBJ2-7, is DVKVTQSSRYLVKRTGEKVFLECVQDMDHENMFWYRQDPGLGLRLIYFSYDVKMKEKGDIPEGYSVSREKKERFSLILESASTNQTSMYLCASSSVGAYEQYFGPGTRLTVT.

This clonotype was observed many times. V gene TRBV20-1 combines with J gene TRBJ2-2; D is undetermined. V lost 1 base and J lost 1, with 10 bases in between. The CDR3 sequence is 15 residues long. In germline, CDR1 is DFQATT, CDR2 SNEGSKA (reference sequence). Written as DNA, the CDR3 is TGCAGTGCTAGAGCTGCCATTTTGAACACCGGGGAGCTGTTTTTT. It is translated as CSARAAILNTGELFF.

The chain joins TRBV27 to TRBJ2-1; 7 bases match TRBD2. In germline, CDR1 is MNHEY, CDR2 SMNVEV (reference sequence). V was pared by 3 bases and J by 12 bases, with 8 bases of the junction left unmatched. This CDR3 spans 13 amino acids. The CDR3 nucleotides read TGTGCCAGCAGTTTGGTGCGGGGGACCTGGCAGTTCTTC. Protein sequence: CASSLVRGTWQFF.

Comments on this clonotype: This may be a read error, as it is one base from a much larger clone. This chain uses TRBV27 with TRBJ2-7; 7 bases align to TRBD1. CDR1 MNHEY and CDR2 SMNVEV come from the germline V gene (reference sequence). J gave up 2 bases and V 2 bases, and 6 bases lay outside the gene matches. CDR3 size: 15 residues. The CDR3 protein is CASSLGTASTYEQYF. CDR3 in DNA: TGTGCCAGCAGTTTAGGGACAGCCTCCACCTACGAGCAGTACTTC.

This clonotype was counted between two and nine times. The chain links TRBV9 to TRBJ2-3, with 7 bases identical to TRBD1. With V trimmed by 3 bases and J by 4 bases, 11 bases remained unmatched. Germline V gene sequence: CDR1 SGDLS, CDR2 YYNGEE. This CDR3 is 16 amino acids long. The CDR3 sequence: CASSDPGTVNPDTQYF. CDR3 nucleotides: TGTGCCAGCAGCGACCCGGGGACAGTAAATCCAGATACGCAGTATTTT.

This clonotype showed up many times. The chain employs TRBV7-9 and TRBJ2-3; the D is unclear. Germline V gene data show CDR1 as SEHNR and CDR2 as FQNEAQ (reference sequence). The V gene lost 6 bases and the J gene lost 0 bases, with 7 bases spanning the gap. The CDR3 contains 13 residues. For the CDR3, the DNA is TGTGCCAGCAGGTGGCGGAGCACAGATACGCAGTATTTT. The encoded protein is CASRWRSTDTQYF. Full variable domain (rest looked up from reference TRBV7-9 and TRBJ2-3): DTGVSQNPRHKITKRGQNVTFRCDPISEHNRLYWYRQTLGQGPEFLTYFQNEAQLEKSRLLSDRFSAERPKGSFSTLEIQRTEQGDSAMYLCASRWRSTDTQYFGPGTRLTVL.

This clonotype was seen repeatedly, ten times or more. The rearrangement joins TRBV12-3 or TRBV12-4 to TRBJ2-2, with a possible D match to TRBD2 (7 bases). The CDR3 runs to 16 residues. The V gene lost 0 bases and the J gene lost 4 bases, with 12 bases spanning the gap. Written as DNA, the CDR3 is TGTGCCAGCAGTTTAGCCCAGGGGAGGGGCACCGGGGAGCTGTTTTTT. The encoded protein is CASSLAQGRGTGELFF.

Comment on this clonotype: It may be a read error: a sequence one base away is much more abundant. This chain joins TRBV19 and TRBJ1-1, with a tentative D call TRBD1 (6 bases). CDR3 length: 17 amino acids. V was shortened by 10 bases and J by 0 bases, with 24 bases between the two germline ends. CDR1 LNHDA and CDR2 SQIVND come from the germline V gene (reference sequence). The CDR3 DNA reads TGTGCCACGAAGGGGTCAGGGGACCTGACCATGAACACTGAAGCTTTCTTT. Translation: CATKGSGDLTMNTEAFF.